The 9 T cell receptor beta chains reported below all come from one sample, sequenced in a study of T cell changes during pregnancy in multiple sclerosis. Repertoires were generated with immunoSEQ multiplex PCR, while TCRdb's copy carries only in-frame clones and drops some. The sample lists some 100,000 clones, around 93% occurring once. The source was peripheral blood, collected before pregnancy. The receptors here all came from a female donor with multiple sclerosis, enrolled in a pregnancy study.

The chain is built from TRBV7-2 and TRBJ2-7, with D tentatively TRBD1 (6 bases). This CDR3 comprises 12 residues. The ends were cut back, 5 bases at V and 6 bases at J, with 11 bases in the middle. CDR1 and CDR2 (germline): SGHTA, FQGNSA. DNA of the CDR3: TGTGCCAGCAGCCCCAGGACAGTCGAGCAGTACTTC. As protein: CASSPRTVEQYF.

The chain couples TRBV9 to TRBJ1-1; D not certain. CDR1 and CDR2 (germline): SGDLS, YYNGEE. The V gene lost 3 bases and the J gene lost 7 bases, with 7 bases spanning the gap. This CDR3 contains 11 residues. CDR3 in amino acids: CASSGGNEAFF. CDR3 bases: TGTGCCAGCAGCGGAGGAAATGAAGCTTTCTTT.

This clone was seen a single time. J is TRBJ2-7 and V is TRBV7-9; 12 positions agree with TRBD2. Germline loops: CDR1 SEHNR, CDR2 FQNEAQ (reference sequence). Trimming removed 5 bases from V and 5 bases from J; junction bases left unmatched: 13. The CDR3 spans 17 residues. CDR3 DNA sequence: TGTGCCAGCAGCCATAGGGCTAGCGGGAGGGCCGTAAACGAGCAGTACTTC. Encoded protein: CASSHRASGRAVNEQYF.

The chain links TRBV28 to TRBJ1-2, with unresolved D. The CDR3 loop spans 14 amino acids. CDR1 is MDHEN, CDR2 SYDVKM, per germline. Trimming took off 3 bases at V and 4 bases at J, with 12 bases between the two ends. CDR3 in amino acids: CASSFALEGYGYTF. DNA for the CDR3: TGTGCCAGCAGTTTCGCATTAGAGGGCTATGGCTACACCTTC.

The chain recombines TRBV25-1 with TRBJ2-7; 9 bases match TRBD1. The CDR3 sequence is 16 residues long. Germline V lookup: CDR1 MGHDK, CDR2 SYGVNS. J gave up 3 bases and V 3 bases, and 9 bases lay outside the gene matches. DNA of the CDR3: TGTGCCAGCAGTGAGGGAAACAGGGGGCGAGTCTACGAGCAGTACTTC. Protein product: CASSEGNRGRVYEQYF.

The chain has TRBV9 and TRBJ2-1, with TRBD1 identical over 10 bases. The CDR3 consists of 20 residues. J lost 0 bases, V lost 4 bases, and 16 bases had no gene match. Looked up from germline, CDR1 is SGDLS and CDR2 is YYNGEE. CDR3 sequence: CASSPRGTGDFESSYNEQFF. CDR3 DNA: TGTGCCAGCAGCCCACGTGGGACAGGGGATTTCGAAAGCTCCTACAATGAGCAGTTCTTC.

V is TRBV6-4 and J is TRBJ1-1; D is undetermined. Germline V gene lookup returns CDR1 MRHNA and CDR2 SNTAGT. The CDR3 loop spans 13 amino acids. The V gene lost 7 bases and the J gene lost 5 bases, with 14 bases spanning the gap. Here the CDR3 reads CASKASPTTEAFF. DNA for the CDR3: TGTGCCAGCAAAGCGTCCCCAACTACTGAAGCTTTCTTT.

The V and J genes are TRBV7-2 and TRBJ2-7; TRBD1 is a possible D gene (5 bases). Looked up from germline, CDR1 is SGHTA and CDR2 is FQGNSA. The CDR3 spans 16 residues. The V end was cut by 1 base, the J end by 3 bases, with 16 bases between. Here the CDR3 reads CASSLVQRGAYYEQYF. The CDR3, as DNA: TGTGCCAGCAGCTTAGTTCAGCGTGGGGCCTACTACGAGCAGTACTTC.

The chain has TRBV4-1 and TRBJ2-5; TRBD2 aligns across 10 bases. After removal of 1 base from V and 5 bases from J, the junction contained 4 bases not matched to a gene. Germline loops: CDR1 MGHRA, CDR2 YSYEKL. This CDR3 is 15 amino acids long. Here the CDR3 reads CASSQAPGLAETQYF. CDR3 DNA: TGCGCCAGCAGCCAAGCCCCGGGACTAGCGGAGACCCAGTACTTC.